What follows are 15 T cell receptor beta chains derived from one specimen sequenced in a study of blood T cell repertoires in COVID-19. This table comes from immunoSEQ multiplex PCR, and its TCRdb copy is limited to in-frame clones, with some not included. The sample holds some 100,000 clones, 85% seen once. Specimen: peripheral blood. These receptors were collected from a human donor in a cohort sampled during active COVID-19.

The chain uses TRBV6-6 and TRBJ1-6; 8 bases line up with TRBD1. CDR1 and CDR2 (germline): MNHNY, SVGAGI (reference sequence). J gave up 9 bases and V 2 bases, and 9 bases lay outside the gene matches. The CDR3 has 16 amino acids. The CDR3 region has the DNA TGTGCCAGCAGTTACCAACCAGGGGGCTCAAGTTCACCCCTCCACTTT. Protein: CASSYQPGGSSSPLHF.

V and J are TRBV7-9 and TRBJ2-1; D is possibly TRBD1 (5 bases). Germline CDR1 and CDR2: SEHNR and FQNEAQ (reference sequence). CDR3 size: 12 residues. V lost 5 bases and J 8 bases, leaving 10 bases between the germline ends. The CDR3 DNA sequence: TGTGCCAGCAGCCAGTCAGGGTATGAGCAGTTCTTC. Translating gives CASSQSGYEQFF. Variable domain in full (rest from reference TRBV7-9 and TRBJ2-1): DTGVSQNPRHKITKRGQNVTFRCDPISEHNRLYWYRQTLGQGPEFLTYFQNEAQLEKSRLLSDRFSAERPKGSFSTLEIQRTEQGDSAMYLCASSQSGYEQFFGPGTRLTVL.

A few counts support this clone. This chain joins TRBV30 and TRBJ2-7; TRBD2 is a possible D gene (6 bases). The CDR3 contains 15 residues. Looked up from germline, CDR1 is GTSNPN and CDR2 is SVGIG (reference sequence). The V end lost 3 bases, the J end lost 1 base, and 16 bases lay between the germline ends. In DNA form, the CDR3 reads TGTGCCTGGAGGGGGGGACGGAGCATATCCTACGAGCAGTACTTC. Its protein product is CAWRGGRSISYEQYF. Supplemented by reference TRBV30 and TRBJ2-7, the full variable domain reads SQTIHQWPATLVQPVGSPLSLECTVEGTSNPNLYWYRQAAGRGLQLLFYSVGIGQISSEVPQNLSASRPQDRQFILSSKKLLLSDSGFYLCAWRGGRSISYEQYFGPGTRLTVT.

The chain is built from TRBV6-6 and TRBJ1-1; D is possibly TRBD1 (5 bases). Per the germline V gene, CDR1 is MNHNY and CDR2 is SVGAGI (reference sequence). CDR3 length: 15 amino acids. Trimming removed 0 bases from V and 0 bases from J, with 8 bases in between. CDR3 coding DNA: TGTGCCAGCAGTTACTCGCCAGGGATGAACACTGAAGCTTTCTTT. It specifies CASSYSPGMNTEAFF.

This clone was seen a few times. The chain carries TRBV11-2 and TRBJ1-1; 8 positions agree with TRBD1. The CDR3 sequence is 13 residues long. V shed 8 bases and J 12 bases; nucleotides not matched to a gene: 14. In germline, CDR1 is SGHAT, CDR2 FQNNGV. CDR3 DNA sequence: TGTGCCAGCCTCCCAGGGGGCAGGGGTATAACTTTCTTT. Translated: CASLPGGRGITFF. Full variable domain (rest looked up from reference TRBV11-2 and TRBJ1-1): EAGVAQSPRYKIIEKRQSVAFWCNPISGHATLYWYQQILGQGPKLLIQFQNNGVVDDSQLPKDRFSAERLKGVDSTLKIQPAKLEDSAVYLCASLPGGRGITFFGQGTRLTVV.

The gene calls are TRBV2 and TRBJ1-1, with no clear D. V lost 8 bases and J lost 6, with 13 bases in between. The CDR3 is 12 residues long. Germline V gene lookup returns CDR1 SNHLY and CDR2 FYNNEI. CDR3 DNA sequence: TGTGCCAGCGGTTATACACATCCTGAAGCTTTCTTT. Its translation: CASGYTHPEAFF.

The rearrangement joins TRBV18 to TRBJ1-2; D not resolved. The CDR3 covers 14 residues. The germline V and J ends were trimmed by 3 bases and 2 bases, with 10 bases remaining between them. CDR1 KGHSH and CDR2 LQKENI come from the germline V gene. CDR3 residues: CASSPERYNYGYTF. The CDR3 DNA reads TGTGCCAGCTCACCGGAGAGGTACAACTATGGCTACACCTTC.

This CDR3 is CASSIRDRAGGTDTQYF. The CDR3 DNA reads as TGTGCCAGTAGTATCAGGGACAGGGCAGGAGGGACAGATACGCAGTATTTT. The rearrangement joins TRBV19 to TRBJ2-3; 9 bases line up with TRBD1. Germline loops: CDR1 LNHDA, CDR2 SQIVND (reference sequence). V lost 3 bases and J lost 3; bases outside the gene matches: 10. This CDR3 is 17 amino acids long. The full variable domain, completed using reference TRBV19 and TRBJ2-3, is DGGITQSPKYLFRKEGQNVTLSCEQNLNHDAMYWYRQDPGQGLRLIYYSQIVNDFQKGDIAEGYSVSREKKESFPLTVTSAQKNPTAFYLCASSIRDRAGGTDTQYFGPGTRLTVL.

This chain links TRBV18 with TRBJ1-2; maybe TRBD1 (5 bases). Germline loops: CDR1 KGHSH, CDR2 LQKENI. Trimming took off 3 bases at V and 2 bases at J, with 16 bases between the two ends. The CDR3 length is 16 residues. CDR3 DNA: TGTGCCAGCTCACCCTCTCAGGGAAGAGTCAACTATGGCTACACCTTC. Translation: CASSPSQGRVNYGYTF.

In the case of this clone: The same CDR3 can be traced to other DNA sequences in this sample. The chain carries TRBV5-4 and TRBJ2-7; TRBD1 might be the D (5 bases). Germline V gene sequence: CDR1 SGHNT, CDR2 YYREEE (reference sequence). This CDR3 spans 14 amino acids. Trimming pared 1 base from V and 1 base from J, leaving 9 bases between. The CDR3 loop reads CASSLQGRSYEQYF. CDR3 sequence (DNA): TGTGCCAGCAGCTTGCAGGGTAGGTCCTACGAGCAGTACTTC.

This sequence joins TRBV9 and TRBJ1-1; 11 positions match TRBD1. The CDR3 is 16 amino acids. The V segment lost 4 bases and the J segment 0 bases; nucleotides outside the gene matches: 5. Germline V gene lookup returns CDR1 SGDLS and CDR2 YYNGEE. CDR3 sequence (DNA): TGTGCCAGCAGCCCAGGACAGGGGGCTGTGAACACTGAAGCTTTCTTT. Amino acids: CASSPGQGAVNTEAFF.

The CDR3 DNA reads TGTGCCAGCAGTTCTCTAGCGACTACCTACGAGCAGTACTTC. This gives the protein CASSSLATTYEQYF. The genes are TRBV27 and TRBJ2-7; D perhaps matches TRBD2 (6 bases). Germline V gene lookup returns CDR1 MNHEY and CDR2 SMNVEV (reference sequence). The CDR3 length is 14 residues. The germline V and J ends were trimmed by 4 bases and 2 bases, with 12 bases remaining between them.

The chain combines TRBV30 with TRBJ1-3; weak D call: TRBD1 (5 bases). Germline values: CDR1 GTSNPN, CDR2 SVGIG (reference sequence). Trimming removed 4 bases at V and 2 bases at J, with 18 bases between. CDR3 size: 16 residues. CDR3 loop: CAWNKGSSQTGNTIYF. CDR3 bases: TGTGCCTGGAACAAGGGGTCCTCGCAGACTGGAAACACCATATATTTT.

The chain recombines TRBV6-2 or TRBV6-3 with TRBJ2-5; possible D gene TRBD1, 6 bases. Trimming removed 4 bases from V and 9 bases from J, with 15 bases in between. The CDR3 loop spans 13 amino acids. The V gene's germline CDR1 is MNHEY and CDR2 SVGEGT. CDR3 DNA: TGTGCCAGCAGTTTAGGACAGCAGGGGTCCCAGTACTTC. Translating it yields CASSLGQQGSQYF.

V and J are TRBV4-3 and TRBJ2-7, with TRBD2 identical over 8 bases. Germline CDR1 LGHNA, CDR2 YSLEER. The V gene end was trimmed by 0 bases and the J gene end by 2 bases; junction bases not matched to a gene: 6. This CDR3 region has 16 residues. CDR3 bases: TGCGCCAGCAGCCAAGACTACCTGACTAGCGCCTACGAGCAGTACTTC. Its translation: CASSQDYLTSAYEQYF.